The T cell receptor beta chain under discussion was sequenced for a study of OX40 agonist ivuxolimab in advanced cancers. The CDR3 loop spans 13 amino acids. Trimming shortened V by 7 bases and J by 2 bases, and 15 bases separated the two germline ends. Germline assignment: CDR1 GTSNPN and CDR2 SVGIG (reference sequence). Assay: immunoSEQ multiplex PCR; the TCRdb copy retains only in-frame clones and omits some. The table has some 76,000 clones, 93% seen once. The clonotype originates from an adult with an advanced solid tumor such as melanoma, head and neck, liver or kidney cancer. Sequencing used CD4+ or CD8+ T cells sorted from blood, obtained in a trial of the OX40 agonist ivuxolimab. This chain connects TRBV30 to TRBJ2-7; the D is unclear. CDR3 sequence (DNA): TGTGCCTCTACCAATTCGCTAACCTACGAGCAGTACTTC. This codes for CASTNSLTYEQYF.